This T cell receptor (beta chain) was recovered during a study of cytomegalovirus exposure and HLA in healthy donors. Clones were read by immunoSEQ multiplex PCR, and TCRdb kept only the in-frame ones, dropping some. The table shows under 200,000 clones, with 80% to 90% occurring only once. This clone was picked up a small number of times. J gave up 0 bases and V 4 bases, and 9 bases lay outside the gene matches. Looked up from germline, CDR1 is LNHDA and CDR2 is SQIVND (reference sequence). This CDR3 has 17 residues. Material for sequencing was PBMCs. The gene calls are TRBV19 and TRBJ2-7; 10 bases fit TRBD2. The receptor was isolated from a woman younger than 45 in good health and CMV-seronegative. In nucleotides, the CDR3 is TGTGCCAGTAGTACGACGGGACTAGCGCCTAGCTCCTACGAGCAGTACTTC. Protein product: CASSTTGLAPSSYEQYF.